This T cell receptor beta chain stems from a study of identical twins. The table lists this clonotype with many counts. This CDR3 is built from 15 residues. The V and J ends lost 5 bases and 0 bases respectively, with 11 bases between them. TCRdb used MiXCR to reprocess the 5' RACE reads, holding one entry per CDR3 protein. The table includes 210,000 or so distinct CDR3 sequences, more than 15% detected once. The same data also contributed to another study, on T cells expressing NK-cell markers. That source adds: Sorted CD3+CD56+NKG2C+, CD3+CD56+NKG2C- and CD3+CD56-NKG2C+ T cells provided the TCR beta repertoires. A few of the donors also had these clonotypes leading their CD3+CD56-NKG2C+ fraction.

The TCR sequence derives from a woman younger than 30 in good health. Sequencing was carried out using CD8+ T cells sorted from blood. V usage is TRBV12-3 or TRBV12-4 and J usage is TRBJ2-1, with D perhaps matching TRBD2 (6 bases). The CDR3 loop is CASSPDGSSYNEQFF. CDR3 DNA sequence: TGTGCCAGCAGTCCGGACGGGAGCTCCTACAATGAGCAGTTCTTC.